Listed below are T cell receptor beta chains from one sample, sequenced in a study of shared clonotypes between healthy human individuals. The protocol was immunoSEQ multiplex PCR, while the TCRdb copy is restricted to in-frame clones and leaves out a portion. The table lists roughly 2.5 million clones, around nine tenths of them singletons. Sequences were obtained from naive CD4+ T cells sorted from blood. The receptors come from a man aged 18 to 35 in good health. The CDR3 runs from the conserved cysteine through the conserved F or W. Fields, in order: CDR3 protein, CDR3 DNA, V gene, D gene, J gene, clone size. The D gene is left open where the match is weak. The size of a clone is reported for some rows only, either as once, few or many, or as a class for expanded clones.

CDR3 protein: CASSQAQSGDTGELFF; CDR3 DNA: TGCGCCAGCAGCCAAGCTCAGAGCGGTGATACCGGGGAGCTGTTTTTT; V gene: TRBV4-3; D gene: .; J gene: TRBJ2-2; clone size: once
CDR3 protein: CASSLTGTVTSYNEQFF; CDR3 DNA: TGTGCCAGCAGCTTAACGGGGACAGTCACCTCTTACAATGAGCAGTTCTTC; V gene: TRBV7-3; D gene: TRBD1; J gene: TRBJ2-1; clone size: .
CDR3 protein: CASSQQGGNQPQHF; CDR3 DNA: TGTGCCAGTAGTCAACAGGGAGGGAATCAGCCCCAGCATTTT; V gene: TRBV19; D gene: .; J gene: TRBJ1-5; clone size: .
CDR3 protein: CASSLEVNTEAFF; CDR3 DNA: TGCGCCAGCAGCTTGGAAGTGAACACTGAAGCTTTCTTT; V gene: TRBV5-1; D gene: .; J gene: TRBJ1-1; clone size: .
CDR3 protein: CASSEGNYGYTF; CDR3 DNA: TGTGCCAGCAGTGAGGGGAACTATGGCTACACCTTC; V gene: TRBV6-5; D gene: .; J gene: TRBJ1-2; clone size: few
CDR3 protein: CSVRRGGSGETQYF; CDR3 DNA: TGCAGCGTTCGGAGGGGCGGGAGTGGGGAGACCCAGTACTTC; V gene: TRBV29-1; D gene: TRBD2; J gene: TRBJ2-5; clone size: .
CDR3 protein: CASSQERDRTNTGELFF; CDR3 DNA: TGCGCCAGCAGCCAAGAACGGGACAGGACGAACACCGGGGAGCTGTTTTTT; V gene: TRBV4-1; D gene: TRBD1; J gene: TRBJ2-2; clone size: .
CDR3 protein: CASSPRTSLNTGELFF; CDR3 DNA: TGTGCCAGCTCACCGCGGACTAGCCTGAACACCGGGGAGCTGTTTTTT; V gene: TRBV18; D gene: TRBD2; J gene: TRBJ2-2; clone size: once
CDR3 protein: CAIHREGSGYTF; CDR3 DNA: TGTGCCATCCACAGGGAAGGAAGTGGCTACACCTTC; V gene: TRBV10-3; D gene: .; J gene: TRBJ1-2; clone size: .
CDR3 protein: CSVEDPRASYNEQFF; CDR3 DNA: TGCAGCGTTGAAGACCCGAGGGCCTCCTACAATGAGCAGTTCTTC; V gene: TRBV29-1; D gene: .; J gene: TRBJ2-1; clone size: .
CDR3 protein: CAWSPLRGEQFF; CDR3 DNA: TGTGCCTGGAGTCCCCTCCGGGGGGAGCAGTTCTTC; V gene: TRBV30; D gene: .; J gene: TRBJ2-1; clone size: .
CDR3 protein: CASSFPGGFDEKLFF; CDR3 DNA: TGTGCCAGCAGCTTTCCGGGGGGTTTTGATGAAAAACTGTTTTTT; V gene: TRBV11-2; D gene: .; J gene: TRBJ1-4; clone size: .
CDR3 protein: CASSYGRETGNTIYF; CDR3 DNA: TGTGCCAGCAGTTACGGCAGGGAAACTGGAAACACCATATATTTT; V gene: TRBV6-5; D gene: .; J gene: TRBJ1-3; clone size: .
CDR3 protein: CASSSPLLGEQYF; CDR3 DNA: TGTGCCAGCAGCTCTCCTTTACTAGGCGAGCAGTACTTC; V gene: TRBV7-2; D gene: .; J gene: TRBJ2-7; clone size: .
CDR3 protein: CASTYGVGHNEQFF; CDR3 DNA: TGTGCCAGCACCTACGGGGTAGGGCACAATGAGCAGTTCTTC; V gene: TRBV6-5; D gene: .; J gene: TRBJ2-1; clone size: .
CDR3 protein: CAWSVGQVSNQPQHF; CDR3 DNA: TGTGCCTGGAGTGTAGGGCAGGTTAGCAATCAGCCCCAGCATTTT; V gene: TRBV30; D gene: .; J gene: TRBJ1-5; clone size: .
CDR3 protein: CASNRDLTDTQYF; CDR3 DNA: TGTGCCAGCAATCGGGACCTCACAGATACGCAGTATTTT; V gene: TRBV6-5; D gene: .; J gene: TRBJ2-3; clone size: .
CDR3 protein: CASSTLPPENSPLHF; CDR3 DNA: TGTGCCAGCAGTACACTTCCCCCAGAGAATTCACCCCTCCACTTT; V gene: TRBV6-6; D gene: .; J gene: TRBJ1-6; clone size: .
CDR3 protein: CASSPDRSYGYTF; CDR3 DNA: TGTGCCAGCAGCCCTGACAGATCCTATGGCTACACCTTC; V gene: TRBV7-2; D gene: .; J gene: TRBJ1-2; clone size: .
CDR3 protein: CASSLGQVLANYGYTF; CDR3 DNA: TGCGCCAGCAGCTTGGGACAGGTCTTAGCTAACTATGGCTACACCTTC; V gene: TRBV5-1; D gene: .; J gene: TRBJ1-2; clone size: .
CDR3 protein: CASSFQTSGFYEQYF; CDR3 DNA: TGTGCCAGCAGCTTTCAGACTAGCGGTTTCTACGAGCAGTACTTC; V gene: TRBV5-4; D gene: TRBD2; J gene: TRBJ2-7; clone size: .
CDR3 protein: CASSRPGQGNEKLFF; CDR3 DNA: TGTGCCAGTAGTAGGCCGGGACAGGGGAATGAAAAACTGTTTTTT; V gene: TRBV19; D gene: TRBD1; J gene: TRBJ1-4; clone size: .
CDR3 protein: CASSLDIDSPLHF; CDR3 DNA: TGTGCCAGCAGCTTAGATATAGATTCACCCCTCCACTTT; V gene: TRBV7-8; D gene: .; J gene: TRBJ1-6; clone size: .
CDR3 protein: CASSFPGTLHEQFF; CDR3 DNA: TGTGCCAGCAGCTTCCCCGGGACCCTCCATGAGCAGTTCTTC; V gene: TRBV7-9; D gene: .; J gene: TRBJ2-1; clone size: .
CDR3 protein: CASSLVGSEAFF; CDR3 DNA: TGTGCCAGCAGCTTGGTGGGTTCCGAAGCTTTCTTT; V gene: TRBV5-4; D gene: .; J gene: TRBJ1-1; clone size: .
CDR3 protein: CASSQTVNYGYTF; CDR3 DNA: TGCGCCAGCAGCCAGACGGTTAACTATGGCTACACCTTC; V gene: TRBV4-1; D gene: .; J gene: TRBJ1-2; clone size: .
CDR3 protein: CASSLFLQPGARAGELFF; CDR3 DNA: TGTGCCAGCAGTCTCTTCCTCCAGCCGGGAGCCCGAGCCGGGGAGCTGTTTTTT; V gene: TRBV27; D gene: .; J gene: TRBJ2-2; clone size: .
CDR3 protein: CASSPWGGGVGANVLTF; CDR3 DNA: TGTGCCAGTAGTCCATGGGGCGGAGGCGTGGGGGCCAACGTCCTGACTTTC; V gene: TRBV19; D gene: .; J gene: TRBJ2-6; clone size: .
CDR3 protein: CASSFTGTPSNQPQHF; CDR3 DNA: TGTGCCAGCAGCTTTACAGGAACTCCAAGCAATCAGCCCCAGCATTTT; V gene: TRBV5-6; D gene: .; J gene: TRBJ1-5; clone size: .
CDR3 protein: CAWSKGQGGQETQYF; CDR3 DNA: TGTGCCTGGAGTAAGGGACAGGGAGGTCAAGAGACCCAGTACTTC; V gene: TRBV30; D gene: TRBD1; J gene: TRBJ2-5; clone size: .
CDR3 protein: CASSEDSLGREQYF; CDR3 DNA: TGTGCCAGCAGCGAGGACTCCCTAGGCCGCGAGCAGTACTTC; V gene: TRBV7-6; D gene: .; J gene: TRBJ2-7; clone size: .
CDR3 protein: CASNIRASGEKLFF; CDR3 DNA: TGTGCCAGCAATATCCGGGCCTCGGGTGAAAAACTGTTTTTT; V gene: TRBV2; D gene: .; J gene: TRBJ1-4; clone size: .
CDR3 protein: CASSLGDRESNSPLHF; CDR3 DNA: TGTGCCAGCAGCTTAGGGGACAGGGAGTCCAATTCACCCCTCCACTTT; V gene: TRBV11-2; D gene: TRBD1; J gene: TRBJ1-6; clone size: .
CDR3 protein: CASRPQGDYGNTIYF; CDR3 DNA: TGTGCCAGCAGGCCACAGGGGGATTATGGAAACACCATATATTTT; V gene: TRBV27; D gene: TRBD1; J gene: TRBJ1-3; clone size: .
CDR3 protein: CSAGAHDTQYF; CDR3 DNA: TGCAGTGCGGGGGCCCACGATACGCAGTATTTT; V gene: TRBV20-1; D gene: .; J gene: TRBJ2-3; clone size: .
CDR3 protein: CASTPEGVSYNEQFF; CDR3 DNA: TGTGCCAGCACCCCCGAAGGAGTCTCCTACAATGAGCAGTTCTTC; V gene: TRBV7-9; D gene: .; J gene: TRBJ2-1; clone size: .
CDR3 protein: CASSRTGDDTQYF; CDR3 DNA: TGCGCCAGCAGCAGAACAGGGGACGATACGCAGTATTTT; V gene: TRBV5-1; D gene: TRBD1; J gene: TRBJ2-3; clone size: .
CDR3 protein: CASSLDPSSYEQYF; CDR3 DNA: TGTGCCAGCAGCTTGGATCCCAGCTCCTACGAGCAGTACTTC; V gene: TRBV5-4; D gene: .; J gene: TRBJ2-7; clone size: once
CDR3 protein: CASSYSRQEGYTF; CDR3 DNA: TGTGCCAGCAGTTACTCAAGACAGGAGGGCTACACCTTC; V gene: TRBV6-6; D gene: .; J gene: TRBJ1-2; clone size: .
CDR3 protein: CASSITAANTGELFF; CDR3 DNA: TGTGCCAGTAGTATAACCGCAGCCAACACCGGGGAGCTGTTTTTT; V gene: TRBV19; D gene: .; J gene: TRBJ2-2; clone size: once
CDR3 protein: CASSPGRTGELFF; CDR3 DNA: TGTGCCAGCAGTCCAGGGCGAACCGGGGAGCTGTTTTTT; V gene: TRBV2; D gene: .; J gene: TRBJ2-2; clone size: .
CDR3 protein: CASSGTGANYGYTF; CDR3 DNA: TGTGCCAGCAGTGGGACAGGGGCCAACTATGGCTACACCTTC; V gene: TRBV25-1; D gene: TRBD1; J gene: TRBJ1-2; clone size: .
CDR3 protein: CASSLQGSNQPQHF; CDR3 DNA: TGTGCCAGCAGCCTTCAGGGTAGCAATCAGCCCCAGCATTTT; V gene: TRBV5-6; D gene: .; J gene: TRBJ1-5; clone size: .
CDR3 protein: CASSLDDRSNSPLHF; CDR3 DNA: TGTGCCAGCAGCTTAGATGACAGGTCGAATTCACCCCTCCACTTT; V gene: TRBV7-9; D gene: .; J gene: TRBJ1-6; clone size: .
CDR3 protein: CASSWGDTQYF; CDR3 DNA: TGTGCCAGCAGTTGGGGGGATACGCAGTATTTT; V gene: TRBV6-5; D gene: .; J gene: TRBJ2-3; clone size: .
CDR3 protein: CASSSSGEASYEQYF; CDR3 DNA: TGTGCCAGCAGCTCCTCAGGGGAGGCGTCCTACGAGCAGTACTTC; V gene: TRBV7-8; D gene: .; J gene: TRBJ2-7; clone size: .
CDR3 protein: CASSLVDTQYF; CDR3 DNA: TGTGCCAGCAGCTTGGTCGATACGCAGTATTTT; V gene: TRBV5-6; D gene: .; J gene: TRBJ2-3; clone size: .
CDR3 protein: CASSPTDSNEKLFF; CDR3 DNA: TGTGCCAGCTCACCGACAGATTCTAATGAAAAACTGTTTTTT; V gene: TRBV18; D gene: .; J gene: TRBJ1-4; clone size: .
CDR3 protein: CASSFYVSYEQYF; CDR3 DNA: TGTGCCAGCAGCTTTTACGTTTCCTACGAGCAGTACTTC; V gene: TRBV5-6; D gene: .; J gene: TRBJ2-7; clone size: .
CDR3 protein: CASSSDRGYQPQHF; CDR3 DNA: TGTGCCAGCAGCTCCGACAGGGGGTACCAGCCCCAGCATTTT; V gene: TRBV7-2; D gene: TRBD1; J gene: TRBJ1-5; clone size: .
CDR3 protein: CASRPTGTGTPYGYTF; CDR3 DNA: TGTGCCAGCAGGCCCACCGGGACAGGGACCCCCTATGGCTACACCTTC; V gene: TRBV27; D gene: TRBD1; J gene: TRBJ1-2; clone size: .
CDR3 protein: CASSPKGGTEAFF; CDR3 DNA: TGTGCCAGCTCACCAAAGGGGGGCACTGAAGCTTTCTTT; V gene: TRBV18; D gene: .; J gene: TRBJ1-1; clone size: few
CDR3 protein: CASKARMNTEAFF; CDR3 DNA: TGTGCCAGCAAGGCCAGGATGAACACTGAAGCTTTCTTT; V gene: TRBV7-9; D gene: .; J gene: TRBJ1-1; clone size: .